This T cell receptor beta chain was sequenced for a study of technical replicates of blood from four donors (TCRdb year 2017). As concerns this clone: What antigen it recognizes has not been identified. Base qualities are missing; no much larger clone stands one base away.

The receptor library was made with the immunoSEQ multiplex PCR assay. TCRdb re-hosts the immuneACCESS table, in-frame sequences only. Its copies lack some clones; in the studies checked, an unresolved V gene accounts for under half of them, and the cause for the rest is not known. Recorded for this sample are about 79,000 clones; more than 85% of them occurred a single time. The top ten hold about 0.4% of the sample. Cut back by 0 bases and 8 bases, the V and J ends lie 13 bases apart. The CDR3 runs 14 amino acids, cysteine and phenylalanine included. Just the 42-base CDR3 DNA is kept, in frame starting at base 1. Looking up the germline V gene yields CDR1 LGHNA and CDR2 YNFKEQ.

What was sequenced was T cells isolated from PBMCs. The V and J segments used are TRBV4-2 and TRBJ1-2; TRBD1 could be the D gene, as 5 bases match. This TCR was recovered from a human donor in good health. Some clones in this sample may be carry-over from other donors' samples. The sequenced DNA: TGTGCCAGCAGCCAAGATGATAGGGGAGGGGGCTACACCTTC. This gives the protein CASSQDDRGGGYTF.